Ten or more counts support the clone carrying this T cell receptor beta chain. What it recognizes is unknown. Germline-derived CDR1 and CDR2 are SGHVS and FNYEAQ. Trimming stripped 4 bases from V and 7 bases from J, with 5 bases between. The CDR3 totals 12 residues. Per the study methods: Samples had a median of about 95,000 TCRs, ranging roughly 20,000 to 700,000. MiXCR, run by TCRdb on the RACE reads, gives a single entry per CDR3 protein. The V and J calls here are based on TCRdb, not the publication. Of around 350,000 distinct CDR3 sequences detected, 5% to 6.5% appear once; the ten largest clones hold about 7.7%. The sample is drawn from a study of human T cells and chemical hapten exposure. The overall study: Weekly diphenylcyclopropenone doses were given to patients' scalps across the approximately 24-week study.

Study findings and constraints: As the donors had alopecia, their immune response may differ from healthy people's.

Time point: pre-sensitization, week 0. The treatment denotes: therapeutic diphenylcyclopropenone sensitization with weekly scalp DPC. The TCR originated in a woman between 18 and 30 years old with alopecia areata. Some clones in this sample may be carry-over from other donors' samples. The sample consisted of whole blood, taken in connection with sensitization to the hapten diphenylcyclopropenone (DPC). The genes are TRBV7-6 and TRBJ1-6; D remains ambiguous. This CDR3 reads CASSSQNSPLHF. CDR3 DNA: TGTGCCAGCAGCTCCCAGAATTCACCCCTCCACTTT.